The rows below give T cell receptor beta chains drawn from one sample of a study of blood T cell repertoires in COVID-19. TCRdb's table, derived via immunoSEQ multiplex PCR, lists solely in-frame clones and lacks some. Of around 300,000 clones in the sample, around four fifths were seen once. Sequencing input: peripheral blood. These receptors came from a woman aged 45-60 years with active or convalescent COVID-19. Each CDR3 is given with its conserved first and last residue. D genes are given only for firm matches. Only part of the rows carry a size: once, few, many, or a class if the clone is expanded.

V gene: TRBV3-1/TRBV3-2; D gene: -; J gene: TRBJ2-6; clone size: -; CDR3 protein: CASRPAGANVLTF; CDR3 DNA: TGTGCCAGCAGGCCAGCTGGGGCCAACGTCCTGACTTTC
V gene: TRBV5-4; D gene: TRBD2; J gene: TRBJ2-7; clone size: -; CDR3 protein: CASSFGLAGAYEQYF; CDR3 DNA: TGTGCCAGCAGCTTCGGACTAGCGGGAGCCTACGAGCAGTACTTC
V gene: TRBV2; D gene: TRBD2; J gene: TRBJ2-3; clone size: -; CDR3 protein: CASSSGRVQYF; CDR3 DNA: TGTGCCAGTTCAAGCGGGAGGGTGCAGTATTTT
V gene: TRBV9; D gene: -; J gene: TRBJ2-3; clone size: -; CDR3 protein: CASSVGVPATQYF; CDR3 DNA: TGTGCCAGCAGCGTAGGAGTGCCCGCTACGCAGTATTTT
V gene: TRBV6-6; D gene: -; J gene: TRBJ1-4; clone size: -; CDR3 protein: CASSIRQAEKLFF; CDR3 DNA: TGTGCCAGCAGCATAAGACAGGCGGAAAAACTGTTTTTT
V gene: TRBV29-1; D gene: TRBD1; J gene: TRBJ1-5; clone size: few; CDR3 protein: CSVGQGGQPQHF; CDR3 DNA: TGCAGCGTTGGACAGGGTGGTCAGCCCCAGCATTTT
V gene: TRBV30; D gene: -; J gene: TRBJ1-6; clone size: -; CDR3 protein: CAWSATGYNSPLHF; CDR3 DNA: TGTGCCTGGAGTGCGACAGGTTACAATTCACCCCTCCACTTT
V gene: TRBV6-2/TRBV6-3; D gene: -; J gene: TRBJ1-1; clone size: -; CDR3 protein: CASSFSARTSGTEAFF; CDR3 DNA: TGTGCCAGCAGTTTTTCGGCGCGCACCTCGGGCACTGAAGCTTTCTTT
V gene: TRBV2; D gene: -; J gene: TRBJ2-2; clone size: -; CDR3 protein: CASSLAGANTGELFF; CDR3 DNA: TGTGCCAGCAGTCTCGCCGGAGCGAACACCGGGGAGCTGTTTTTT
V gene: TRBV3-1/TRBV3-2; D gene: -; J gene: TRBJ2-2; clone size: -; CDR3 protein: CASSVGPGELFF; CDR3 DNA: TGTGCCAGCAGCGTGGGCCCCGGGGAGCTGTTTTTT
V gene: TRBV21-1; D gene: -; J gene: TRBJ1-5; clone size: -; CDR3 protein: CASSKKGDREDPNQPQHF; CDR3 DNA: TGTGCCAGCAGCAAAAAGGGTGACAGGGAAGACCCCAATCAGCCCCAGCATTTT
V gene: TRBV27; D gene: -; J gene: TRBJ1-6; clone size: -; CDR3 protein: CASSPRQSNSPLHF; CDR3 DNA: TGTGCCAGCAGTCCCCGACAAAGTAATTCACCCCTCCACTTT
V gene: TRBV3-1/TRBV3-2; D gene: -; J gene: TRBJ1-1; clone size: -; CDR3 protein: CASSQGVGRSTEAFF; CDR3 DNA: TGTGCCAGCAGCCAAGGAGTGGGGCGAAGCACTGAAGCTTTCTTT
V gene: TRBV7-9; D gene: -; J gene: TRBJ1-6; clone size: -; CDR3 protein: CASSLGQPFYNSPLHF; CDR3 DNA: TGTGCCAGCAGCTTAGGACAACCGTTCTATAATTCACCCCTCCACTTT
V gene: TRBV12-3/TRBV12-4; D gene: -; J gene: TRBJ2-7; clone size: -; CDR3 protein: CASSLGRGYEQYF; CDR3 DNA: TGTGCCAGCAGTTTAGGTCGGGGGTACGAGCAGTACTTC
V gene: TRBV6-6; D gene: TRBD2; J gene: TRBJ2-1; clone size: once; CDR3 protein: CASIPLAGGSYNEQFF; CDR3 DNA: TGTGCCAGCATCCCACTAGCGGGAGGTTCCTACAATGAGCAGTTCTTC
V gene: TRBV19; D gene: TRBD2; J gene: TRBJ2-7; clone size: -; CDR3 protein: CATAASGAYEQYF; CDR3 DNA: TGTGCCACGGCCGCTAGCGGGGCCTACGAGCAGTACTTC
V gene: TRBV5-1; D gene: -; J gene: TRBJ2-7; clone size: -; CDR3 protein: CANSLAQQALYEQYF; CDR3 DNA: TGCGCCAACAGCTTGGCCCAACAGGCCTTATACGAGCAGTACTTC
V gene: TRBV7-2; D gene: TRBD1; J gene: TRBJ2-5; clone size: once; CDR3 protein: CASSRRTGLETQYF; CDR3 DNA: TGTGCCAGCAGCAGGCGGACAGGGCTCGAGACCCAGTACTTC
V gene: TRBV11-1; D gene: TRBD1; J gene: TRBJ2-6; clone size: -; CDR3 protein: CASSPGQGTGANVLTF; CDR3 DNA: TGTGCCAGCAGCCCGGGACAGGGAACTGGGGCCAACGTCCTGACTTTC
V gene: TRBV6-5; D gene: TRBD2; J gene: TRBJ2-2; clone size: -; CDR3 protein: CASSYRLAGSGELFF; CDR3 DNA: TGTGCCAGCAGTTACCGACTAGCGGGTTCCGGGGAGCTGTTTTTT
V gene: TRBV19; D gene: TRBD1; J gene: TRBJ1-5; clone size: -; CDR3 protein: CASRGGTGRYQPQHF; CDR3 DNA: TGTGCCAGTCGGGGGGGGACAGGGAGGTATCAGCCCCAGCATTTT
V gene: TRBV30; D gene: TRBD1; J gene: TRBJ2-7; clone size: once; CDR3 protein: CAWSQGAPYEQYF; CDR3 DNA: TGTGCCTGGTCCCAGGGGGCTCCCTACGAGCAGTACTTC
V gene: TRBV11-3; D gene: -; J gene: TRBJ1-1; clone size: -; CDR3 protein: CASSMGGEAFF; CDR3 DNA: TGTGCCAGCAGTATGGGGGGTGAAGCTTTCTTT
V gene: TRBV5-6; D gene: -; J gene: TRBJ2-7; clone size: -; CDR3 protein: CASSTRSKFYEQYF; CDR3 DNA: TGTGCCAGCAGCACCCGGAGCAAATTCTACGAGCAGTACTTC
V gene: TRBV5-4; D gene: TRBD1; J gene: TRBJ2-7; clone size: -; CDR3 protein: CASTRTGLYEQYF; CDR3 DNA: TGTGCCAGCACCAGGACAGGGCTCTACGAGCAGTACTTC
V gene: TRBV4-2; D gene: -; J gene: TRBJ2-3; clone size: -; CDR3 protein: CASSQDPGKGTDTQYF; CDR3 DNA: TGTGCCAGCAGCCAAGATCCCGGGAAGGGCACAGATACGCAGTATTTT
V gene: TRBV7-9; D gene: TRBD2; J gene: TRBJ2-2; clone size: many; CDR3 protein: CASSLTSGRIGELFF; CDR3 DNA: TGTGCCAGCAGCTTAACTAGCGGGAGAATCGGGGAGCTGTTTTTT
V gene: TRBV6-1; D gene: -; J gene: TRBJ1-3; clone size: -; CDR3 protein: CASSAVLGGSGNTIYF; CDR3 DNA: TGTGCCAGCAGTGCCGTTCTAGGAGGGTCTGGAAACACCATATATTTT
V gene: TRBV12-3/TRBV12-4; D gene: -; J gene: TRBJ2-5; clone size: -; CDR3 protein: CASSLTSGTQYF; CDR3 DNA: TGTGCCAGCAGTTTAACATCAGGGACCCAGTACTTC
V gene: TRBV5-4; D gene: -; J gene: TRBJ1-3; clone size: -; CDR3 protein: CASSTGWGGSENTIYF; CDR3 DNA: TGTGCCAGCAGCACGGGGTGGGGGGGATCAGAAAACACCATATATTTT
V gene: TRBV5-4; D gene: TRBD1; J gene: TRBJ2-7; clone size: few; CDR3 protein: CASSAGTAARYEQYF; CDR3 DNA: TGTGCCAGCAGCGCCGGGACAGCAGCAAGATACGAGCAGTACTTC
V gene: TRBV12-3/TRBV12-4; D gene: -; J gene: TRBJ1-1; clone size: -; CDR3 protein: CASSHRQHTEAFF; CDR3 DNA: TGTGCCAGCAGCCATCGACAGCACACTGAAGCTTTCTTT
V gene: TRBV27; D gene: TRBD1; J gene: TRBJ1-1; clone size: once; CDR3 protein: CASSPRQGNTEAFF; CDR3 DNA: TGTGCCAGCAGTCCTCGACAGGGGAACACTGAAGCTTTCTTT
V gene: TRBV19; D gene: -; J gene: TRBJ2-2; clone size: -; CDR3 protein: CASSWESNTGELFF; CDR3 DNA: TGTGCCAGTAGCTGGGAGTCGAACACCGGGGAGCTGTTTTTT
V gene: TRBV6-5; D gene: -; J gene: TRBJ1-1; clone size: -; CDR3 protein: CASKRMNTEAFF; CDR3 DNA: TGTGCCAGCAAGAGGATGAACACTGAAGCTTTCTTT
V gene: TRBV27; D gene: -; J gene: TRBJ1-2; clone size: -; CDR3 protein: CASSLGGLGSPVF; CDR3 DNA: TGTGCCAGCAGTTTGGGAGGGCTCGGCTCCCCGGTATTC